The clone carrying this T cell receptor (beta chain) was picked up one time. Treatment defined: oral pan-JAK inhibitor, 5-10 mg twice daily. Sampling of alopecia areata patients yielded lesional scalp punch biopsies as well as peripheral blood. Sequencing relied on a cDNA template that was reverse transcribed from extracted RNA. Produced via immunoSEQ multiplex PCR; TCRdb's table is partial and in-frame only. The data show fewer than 150,000 clones, with 82% seen just once and around a quarter held by the top ten. V was clipped by 4 bases and J by 8 bases; unmatched bases: 11. This CDR3 is built from 14 residues. CDR1 is SQVTM, CDR2 ANQGSEA, per germline. The data were taken from a study of CD8+ T cells in alopecia areata. Study-wide context: In an open-label trial, patients got 5 to 10 mg tofacitinib twice daily.

Sequenced here: CD8+ T cells sorted from blood, sampled at week 4, from a patient treated with tofacitinib. V gene TRBV29-1 combines with J gene TRBJ2-3; 8 bases match TRBD2. This clonotype was obtained from a human donor with alopecia areata. The DNA for the CDR3 is TGCAGCGTTGTACCGGGGGGGCCTTTTACTACGCAGTATTTT. It is translated as CSVVPGGPFTTQYF.